What follows describes a single T cell receptor beta chain. The data belong to a study of T cell changes during pregnancy in multiple sclerosis. This table comes from immunoSEQ multiplex PCR, and its TCRdb copy is limited to in-frame clones, with some not included. This table holds tens of thousands of clones, just over 90% found once. Looked up from germline, CDR1 is SGHNT and CDR2 is YYREEE (reference sequence). V was clipped by 0 bases and J by 0 bases; unmatched bases: 2. CDR3 size: 15 residues. The source material was peripheral blood, sampled in the third trimester of pregnancy. This chain uses TRBV5-4 with TRBJ1-1; 7 positions match TRBD1. This clonotype originated in a female donor with multiple sclerosis, enrolled in a pregnancy study. CDR3 coding DNA: TGTGCCAGCAGCTTGGGGGGACAGATGAACACTGAAGCTTTCTTT. Protein product: CASSLGGQMNTEAFF.